This T cell receptor (beta chain) was retrieved from a study of cytomegalovirus exposure and HLA in healthy donors. Study in general: Genotyping showed 81% of roughly 390 donors falling in the Caucasian-associated ancestry cluster. Overall study findings and caveats: It was shown in a later analysis that HLA-associated TCR beta chains were more clonally expanded than other, equally common chains.

The PCR was carried out with 60 Vbeta primers and 13 Jbeta primers. Libraries were prepared by immunoSEQ multiplex PCR; TCRdb keeps only in-frame clonotypes and omits some of them. Counted here are 150,000 to 200,000 clones, around 83% occurring once; the ten biggest clones make up around 4.1%. The CDR3 is 15 amino acids. The germline gives CDR1 MDHEN, CDR2 SYDVKM. Regarding this clone: Its antigen is as yet unknown.

Sequencing was performed on PBMCs. The sequence derives from a man aged 45-65 years in good health and CMV-seropositive. The rearrangement joins TRBV28 to TRBJ2-5, with TRBD2 identical over 8 bases. The closer fit of TRBJ2-7 to the DNA end suggests the J call may be wrong. The CDR3 DNA reads as TGTGCCAGCAGTTTGATCAGCCTAGCGGGCTACGAGCAGTACTTC. This translates into CASSLISLAGYEQYF.